One sample yielded the 4 T cell receptor beta chains listed below, sequenced in a study of blood T cell repertoires in COVID-19. TCRdb's table, derived via immunoSEQ multiplex PCR, lists solely in-frame clones and lacks some. Here the sample spans around 310,000 clones, under 90% being singletons. What was sequenced was PBMCs or T cells enriched from blood (not recorded which). These TCRs come from a woman in her 30s who had recovered from COVID-19.

In this sample, this clone turned up once. The chain uses TRBV4-1 and TRBJ2-7; D is undetermined. Germline loops: CDR1 MGHRA, CDR2 YSYEKL. V was shortened by 1 base and J by 4 bases, with 11 bases between the two germline ends. The CDR3 has 14 residues. The CDR3 nucleotides are TGCGCCAGCAGCCAAGGTAACAGCTGGTACGAGCAGTACTTC. Amino acids: CASSQGNSWYEQYF.

V usage is TRBV28 and J usage is TRBJ2-3; the match to TRBD2 covers 8 bases. The trim removed 8 bases at V and 1 base at J, leaving 14 bases unmatched. Germline CDR1 reads MDHEN; CDR2 reads SYDVKM. The CDR3 totals 17 residues. CDR3 residues: CASGAGGPPTGTDTQYF. Here the CDR3 DNA reads TGTGCCAGCGGGGCGGGAGGTCCTCCTACGGGCACAGATACGCAGTATTTT.

The J gene is TRBJ2-7, the V gene TRBV5-6; tentative D call: TRBD2 (7 bases). The CDR3 totals 15 residues. V was trimmed by 4 bases and J by 2 bases, leaving 16 bases between them. Per the germline V gene, CDR1 is SGHDT and CDR2 is YYEEEE. The chain's CDR3 is CASSRGGANPYEQYF. Here the CDR3 DNA reads TGTGCCAGCAGCCGAGGGGGGGCCAACCCCTACGAGCAGTACTTC. The whole variable domain, remainder taken from reference TRBV5-6 and TRBJ2-7, is DAGVTQSPTHLIKTRGQQVTLRCSPKSGHDTVSWYQQALGQGPQFIFQYYEEEERQRGNFPDRFSGHQFPNYSSELNVNALLLGDSALYLCASSRGGANPYEQYFGPGTRLTVT.

This chain links TRBV5-6 with TRBJ2-5; tentatively, D is TRBD1 (6 bases). The V and J ends lost 4 bases and 4 bases respectively, with 11 bases between them. The CDR3 is 13 residues long. Germline V gives CDR1 SGHDT, CDR2 YYEEEE. The CDR3 reads CASSITGIETQYF. For the CDR3, the DNA is TGTGCCAGCAGCATAACAGGGATAGAGACCCAGTACTTC.